A selection of T cell receptor beta chains follows, all from one sample in a study of CD8 T cell repertoires and HIV-1 epitope variants. TCRdb's copy holds only in-frame clones and misses some; the assay was immunoSEQ multiplex PCR. The sample lists 4,500 to 6,000 clones, around 73% occurring once. Their antigen targets remain unknown. Sample: cultured CD8+ T cells derived from PBMCs. These receptors all come from a male donor with HIV. Both conserved end residues are part of each CDR3. Each record gives: D gene, clone size, J gene, V gene, CDR3 DNA, CDR3 protein. A D gene is named only where the DNA matches it firmly. Rows give clone size only sometimes, using once, few, many, or a class for an expanded clone.

D gene: TRBD2
clone size: once
J gene: TRBJ2-5
V gene: TRBV5-4
CDR3 DNA: TGTGCCAGCAGCCGCGGACTAGCGGGGGGACTCAAAGAGACCCAGTACTTC
CDR3 protein: CASSRGLAGGLKETQYF

D gene: .
clone size: .
J gene: TRBJ2-7
V gene: TRBV4-3
CDR3 DNA: TGCGCCAGCAGCCAAGATTGGGCAGGGGGGTCCTACGAGCAGTACTTC
CDR3 protein: CASSQDWAGGSYEQYF

D gene: .
clone size: .
J gene: TRBJ2-7
V gene: TRBV5-1
CDR3 DNA: TGCGCCAGCAGCCCATGGGACGGCTACGAGCAGTACTTC
CDR3 protein: CASSPWDGYEQYF

D gene: TRBD2
clone size: .
J gene: TRBJ2-1
V gene: TRBV7-9
CDR3 DNA: TGTGCCAGCAGCACCACGACTAGCGGGAGAAACAATGAGCAGTTCTTC
CDR3 protein: CASSTTTSGRNNEQFF

D gene: TRBD1
clone size: .
J gene: TRBJ1-1
V gene: TRBV28
CDR3 DNA: TGTGCCAGCCTGCGAGGCACAGGGGGCCCTGAAGCTTTCTTT
CDR3 protein: CASLRGTGGPEAFF

D gene: .
clone size: .
J gene: TRBJ2-7
V gene: TRBV30
CDR3 DNA: TGTGCCTGGAGGGTAGACAACTCCTACGAGCAGTACTTC
CDR3 protein: CAWRVDNSYEQYF

D gene: TRBD1
clone size: .
J gene: TRBJ1-2
V gene: TRBV6-5
CDR3 DNA: TGTGCCAGCAGAACCGACAGGGCGAACTATGGCTACACCTTC
CDR3 protein: CASRTDRANYGYTF

D gene: .
clone size: .
J gene: TRBJ2-3
V gene: TRBV27
CDR3 DNA: TGTGCCAGCAGTTTCACCAACACAGATACGCAGTATTTT
CDR3 protein: CASSFTNTDTQYF

D gene: TRBD2
clone size: .
J gene: TRBJ2-1
V gene: TRBV19
CDR3 DNA: TGTGCCAGTAGTCCGGAACTAGCGGCCCACAATGAGCAGTTCTTC
CDR3 protein: CASSPELAAHNEQFF

D gene: .
clone size: few
J gene: TRBJ2-5
V gene: TRBV28
CDR3 DNA: TGTGCCAGCAGCCCCCGCCCCCTGCCAGGCCAAGAGACCCAGTACTTC
CDR3 protein: CASSPRPLPGQETQYF

D gene: TRBD1
clone size: .
J gene: TRBJ1-1
V gene: TRBV27
CDR3 DNA: TGTGCCAGCAGCAAATCCGGGACAGCGAACACTGAAGCTTTCTTT
CDR3 protein: CASSKSGTANTEAFF

D gene: .
clone size: .
J gene: TRBJ1-1
V gene: TRBV4-1
CDR3 DNA: TGCGCCAGCAGCCAAGTCTTGGGACCCTACACTGAAGCTTTCTTT
CDR3 protein: CASSQVLGPYTEAFF

D gene: TRBD1
clone size: .
J gene: TRBJ2-2
V gene: TRBV7-6
CDR3 DNA: TGTGCCAGCAGCCCCGGGACAGGGGTGGCCGGGGAGCTGTTTTTT
CDR3 protein: CASSPGTGVAGELFF

D gene: TRBD1
clone size: .
J gene: TRBJ1-4
V gene: TRBV7-9
CDR3 DNA: TGTGCCAGCAGCCGACAGGGAGAGAGGGAAAAACTGTTTTTT
CDR3 protein: CASSRQGEREKLFF

D gene: TRBD2
clone size: .
J gene: TRBJ2-1
V gene: TRBV28
CDR3 DNA: TGTGCCAGCAGTGGGTTCGGCGGGAGCTCCTACAATGAGCAGTTCTTC
CDR3 protein: CASSGFGGSSYNEQFF

D gene: .
clone size: .
J gene: TRBJ2-2
V gene: TRBV6-5
CDR3 DNA: TGTGCCAGCAGTTACGGGGGCGGTTACACCGGGGAGCTGTTTTTT
CDR3 protein: CASSYGGGYTGELFF

D gene: .
clone size: .
J gene: TRBJ2-1
V gene: TRBV10-3
CDR3 DNA: TGTGCCATCAACCAGGGAGACAATGAGCAGTTCTTC
CDR3 protein: CAINQGDNEQFF

D gene: TRBD2
clone size: .
J gene: TRBJ2-1
V gene: TRBV2
CDR3 DNA: TGTGCCAGCAGTGAATTTAGGACTAGCGGGAGGAATGAGCAGTTCTTC
CDR3 protein: CASSEFRTSGRNEQFF

D gene: .
clone size: few
J gene: TRBJ1-1
V gene: TRBV4-1
CDR3 DNA: TGCGCCAGCAGCCAAGAGGTGGTGAACACTGAAGCTTTCTTT
CDR3 protein: CASSQEVVNTEAFF

D gene: .
clone size: .
J gene: TRBJ1-3
V gene: TRBV5-8
CDR3 DNA: TGTGGAGGGCGGCTGCCGGGAAGGAACACCATATATTTT
CDR3 protein: CGGRLPGRNTIYF

D gene: .
clone size: .
J gene: TRBJ2-5
V gene: TRBV11-2
CDR3 DNA: TGTGCCAGCAGCTTGGACTCAAGGCTCCAAGAGACCCAGTACTTC
CDR3 protein: CASSLDSRLQETQYF

D gene: .
clone size: .
J gene: TRBJ2-1
V gene: TRBV27
CDR3 DNA: TGTGCCAGCAGCCCAGATGTTTCGCACAATGAGCAGTTCTTC
CDR3 protein: CASSPDVSHNEQFF

D gene: TRBD2
clone size: .
J gene: TRBJ2-7
V gene: TRBV4-3
CDR3 DNA: TGCGCCAGCAGCCTGGGACTAGCGGGGGCCTACGAGCAGTACTTC
CDR3 protein: CASSLGLAGAYEQYF

D gene: .
clone size: .
J gene: TRBJ1-2
V gene: TRBV6-1
CDR3 DNA: TGTGCCATCTCTGACGGAGGCTATGGCTACACCTTC
CDR3 protein: CAISDGGYGYTF

D gene: TRBD2
clone size: .
J gene: TRBJ2-1
V gene: TRBV5-4
CDR3 DNA: TGTGCCAGCAGCTCAGGCGGCGGGAGGGCCGATGAGCAGTTCTTC
CDR3 protein: CASSSGGGRADEQFF

D gene: .
clone size: once
J gene: TRBJ1-3
V gene: TRBV4-1
CDR3 DNA: TGCGCCAGCAGCCAAGGAGCTCCGGGAAACACCATATATTTT
CDR3 protein: CASSQGAPGNTIYF

D gene: .
clone size: .
J gene: TRBJ2-7
V gene: TRBV5-1
CDR3 DNA: TGCGCCAGCAGCCCGAGCTCCTACGAGCAGTACTTC
CDR3 protein: CASSPSSYEQYF

D gene: TRBD2
clone size: .
J gene: TRBJ2-3
V gene: TRBV6-5
CDR3 DNA: TGTGCCAGCAGTTATAGCGGGAGTATTACAGATACGCAGTATTTT
CDR3 protein: CASSYSGSITDTQYF

D gene: TRBD2
clone size: .
J gene: TRBJ2-7
V gene: TRBV10-1
CDR3 DNA: TGCGCCAGCAGTGAGTCGACTAGCGGGGATCACTACGAGCAGTACTTC
CDR3 protein: CASSESTSGDHYEQYF

D gene: .
clone size: .
J gene: TRBJ1-1
V gene: TRBV28
CDR3 DNA: TGTGCCAGCAGGACAGGAGAGGTCACTGAAGCTTTCTTT
CDR3 protein: CASRTGEVTEAFF

D gene: TRBD1
clone size: .
J gene: TRBJ1-6
V gene: TRBV10-3
CDR3 DNA: TGTGCCATCAGTGACCGGGCAGAAGGACAGGGGAATTCACCCCTCCACTTT
CDR3 protein: CAISDRAEGQGNSPLHF

D gene: TRBD1
clone size: .
J gene: TRBJ1-5
V gene: TRBV27
CDR3 DNA: TGTGCCAGCAGTTTCTTGGGACAGGGGGTACCTCAGCCCCAGCATTTT
CDR3 protein: CASSFLGQGVPQPQHF

D gene: .
clone size: .
J gene: TRBJ2-7
V gene: TRBV27
CDR3 DNA: TGTGCCCTAACGGGGAGCTCCTACGAGCAGTACTTC
CDR3 protein: CALTGSSYEQYF

D gene: .
clone size: .
J gene: TRBJ2-1
V gene: TRBV5-5
CDR3 DNA: TGTGCCAGCAGCTTGGTATGGGTAACTAGCTCCTACAATGAGCAGTTCTTC
CDR3 protein: CASSLVWVTSSYNEQFF

D gene: .
clone size: .
J gene: TRBJ1-4
V gene: TRBV6-6
CDR3 DNA: TGTGCCAGCACCTTGTTGAGGGTGGGTGAAAAACTGTTTTTT
CDR3 protein: CASTLLRVGEKLFF

D gene: .
clone size: .
J gene: TRBJ2-2
V gene: TRBV5-1
CDR3 DNA: TGCGCCGGCGGACTCGGCACCGGGGAGCTGTTTTTT
CDR3 protein: CAGGLGTGELFF

D gene: .
clone size: .
J gene: TRBJ1-3
V gene: TRBV11-2
CDR3 DNA: TGTGCCAGCAGCTTCGTCACAGGTGTAGGGATATCAAACACCATATATTTT
CDR3 protein: CASSFVTGVGISNTIYF

D gene: .
clone size: .
J gene: TRBJ2-1
V gene: TRBV9
CDR3 DNA: TGTGCCAGCAGCCCAAAGGGAAGGGGCCCTTACAATGAGCAGTTCTTC
CDR3 protein: CASSPKGRGPYNEQFF

D gene: .
clone size: .
J gene: TRBJ2-2
V gene: TRBV6-9
CDR3 DNA: TGTGCCAGCAGTTACGGGGGCGGTTACACCGGGGAGCTGTTTTTT
CDR3 protein: CASSYGGGYTGELFF

D gene: TRBD1
clone size: .
J gene: TRBJ2-3
V gene: TRBV28
CDR3 DNA: TGTGCCAGCAGTTTATTTGCAGGGGGCGAGCTTGCAGATACGCAGTATTTT
CDR3 protein: CASSLFAGGELADTQYF

D gene: TRBD2
clone size: .
J gene: TRBJ2-3
V gene: TRBV5-1
CDR3 DNA: TGCGCCAGCAGCCCGACTAGCGGGACCACTCTGAGCACAGATACGCAGTATTTT
CDR3 protein: CASSPTSGTTLSTDTQYF

D gene: .
clone size: .
J gene: TRBJ2-1
V gene: TRBV6-5
CDR3 DNA: TGTGCCAGCAGTTTCCAGAGCTCCTACAATGAGCAGTTCTTC
CDR3 protein: CASSFQSSYNEQFF

D gene: .
clone size: .
J gene: TRBJ2-1
V gene: TRBV7-9
CDR3 DNA: TGTGCCAGCAGCTTAGCGAGCTACAATGAGCAGTTCTTC
CDR3 protein: CASSLASYNEQFF

D gene: TRBD1
clone size: few
J gene: TRBJ1-5
V gene: TRBV18
CDR3 DNA: TGTGCCAGCTCCCGGGGACAGGGGGAAGGTCAGCCCCAGCATTTT
CDR3 protein: CASSRGQGEGQPQHF

D gene: .
clone size: .
J gene: TRBJ1-1
V gene: TRBV6-6
CDR3 DNA: TGTGCCAGCAGTTACTTGGATATGAACACTGAAGCTTTCTTT
CDR3 protein: CASSYLDMNTEAFF